The 22 T cell receptor beta chains below all came from one sample that was sequenced in a study of OX40 agonist ivuxolimab in advanced cancers. TCRdb's copy holds only in-frame clones and misses some; the assay was immunoSEQ multiplex PCR. The sample lists roughly 70,000 clones, just over 85% occurring once. Sequencing was performed on CD4+ or CD8+ T cells sorted from blood, taken in a trial of the OX40 agonist ivuxolimab. The receptors here all came from an adult with an advanced solid tumor such as melanoma, head and neck, liver or kidney cancer.

Written as DNA, the CDR3 is TGTGCCAGCAGCAGACACAACTATGGCTACACCTTC. Residues: CASSRHNYGYTF. The rearrangement links TRBV11-2 to TRBJ1-2, with D uncertain. Trimming removed 5 bases from V and 2 bases from J, with 6 bases in between. Germline CDR1 is SGHAT and CDR2 is FQNNGV. The CDR3 consists of 12 residues.

J is TRBJ2-3 and V is TRBV5-1; a possible D gene is TRBD1 (6 bases). Germline assignment: CDR1 SGHRS and CDR2 YFSETQ. Trimming removed 3 bases from V and 0 bases from J, with 11 bases in between. The CDR3 sequence is 15 residues long. This CDR3 reads CASSYPGVSTDTQYF. As DNA, the CDR3 is TGCGCCAGCAGCTACCCAGGGGTTAGCACAGATACGCAGTATTTT.

This clone appeared a few times. The CDR3 DNA reads as TGTGCCAGCAGCTTAGGGGCAGGGATACAAGAGACCCAGTACTTC. It encodes CASSLGAGIQETQYF. The V call is TRBV7-9, the J call TRBJ2-5; perhaps TRBD1 as D (5 bases). The CDR3 consists of 15 residues. V was trimmed by 1 base and J by 2 bases, leaving 11 bases between them. CDR1 and CDR2 from the germline V gene are SEHNR and FQNEAQ (reference sequence).

With respect to this clone: Other DNA sequences in the sample encode the same CDR3. This chain links TRBV11-2 with TRBJ2-7; 7 positions agree with TRBD2. The V and J ends lost 5 bases and 3 bases, in that order; junction bases with no gene match: 10. The germline CDR1 and CDR2 sequences are SGHAT and FQNNGV. This CDR3 region has 15 residues. CDR3 coding DNA: TGTGCCAGCAGCCCGCGGGCGGGAGTCATCTACGAGCAGTACTTC. It encodes CASSPRAGVIYEQYF. Full variable domain (missing parts from reference TRBV11-2 and TRBJ2-7): EAGVAQSPRYKIIEKRQSVAFWCNPISGHATLYWYQQILGQGPKLLIQFQNNGVVDDSQLPKDRFSAERLKGVDSTLKIQPAKLEDSAVYLCASSPRAGVIYEQYFGPGTRLTVT.

The chain uses TRBV7-6 and TRBJ2-5, with D possibly being TRBD1 (5 bases). With the DNA end fitting TRBJ2-7 better, the J assignment may be wrong. The CDR3 is 14 residues long. CDR1 is SGHVS and CDR2 is FNYEAQ in the germline V gene. The CDR3 bases are TGTGCCAGCAGCTTAGATGCAGGGAACTACGAGCAGTACTTC. As protein: CASSLDAGNYEQYF.

The rearrangement joins TRBV30 to TRBJ1-4, with D unclear. V dropped 0 bases and J dropped 6 bases, with 23 bases sitting between them. The CDR3 is 18 amino acids. Per the germline V gene, CDR1 is GTSNPN and CDR2 is SVGIG (reference sequence). This CDR3 reads CAWSVDYPATQVDEKLFF. DNA for the CDR3: TGTGCCTGGAGTGTAGATTATCCTGCGACGCAGGTAGATGAAAAACTGTTTTTT.

The chain links TRBV6-6 to TRBJ1-3; D is possibly TRBD1 (5 bases). The CDR3 has 14 amino acids. Germline CDR1 MNHNY, CDR2 SVGAGI (reference sequence). Trimming shortened V by 2 bases and J by 4 bases, and 9 bases separated the two germline ends. CDR3 amino acids: CASSYGQGGNTIYF. The DNA of the CDR3 is TGTGCCAGCAGTTACGGGCAGGGAGGAAACACCATATATTTT.

The table lists this clone with a count of one. The V gene is TRBV9, the J gene TRBJ2-1, with TRBD2 matching 9 bases. Germline loops: CDR1 SGDLS, CDR2 YYNGEE. V was pared by 4 bases and J by 5 bases, with 10 bases of the junction left unmatched. The CDR3 has 16 residues. The DNA for the CDR3 is TGTGCCAGCAGCTCCTCGCGGGAGGGCCTCCACAATGAGCAGTTCTTC. This encodes CASSSSREGLHNEQFF.

The J gene is TRBJ2-1, the V gene TRBV4-1; D is unresolved. The germline CDR1 and CDR2 sequences are MGHRA and YSYEKL. This CDR3 has 14 amino acids. V was trimmed by 4 bases and J by 2 bases, leaving 9 bases between them. Here the CDR3 reads CASSRTTAYNEQFF. CDR3 DNA sequence: TGCGCCAGCAGCCGCACTACCGCCTACAATGAGCAGTTCTTC.

The chain combines TRBV19 with TRBJ1-2; the match to TRBD1 covers 8 bases. This CDR3 is built from 13 residues. Germline-derived CDR1 and CDR2 are LNHDA and SQIVND (reference sequence). Trimming removed 7 bases from V and 5 bases from J; junction bases left unmatched: 6. This chain's CDR3 is CASNGQGFYGYTF. CDR3 bases: TGTGCCAGTAACGGACAGGGATTTTATGGCTACACCTTC.

The chain uses TRBV19 and TRBJ1-4, with 7 bases fitting TRBD1. CDR3 length equals 14 residues. Germline-derived CDR1 and CDR2 are LNHDA and SQIVND (reference sequence). J was trimmed by 7 bases and V by 8 bases; bases with no gene match: 10. The CDR3 spells CASRGRGGGEKLFF. The CDR3 DNA is TGTGCCAGTCGCGGGCGAGGGGGCGGTGAAAAACTGTTTTTT.

The V gene is TRBV28, the J gene TRBJ2-5, with D hard to call. Trimming shortened V by 1 base and J by 5 bases, and 5 bases separated the two germline ends. Germline assignment: CDR1 MDHEN and CDR2 SYDVKM. The CDR3 is 12 residues long. CDR3 amino acids: CASSLSRETQYF. The CDR3 nucleotides read TGTGCCAGCAGTTTATCCCGGGAGACCCAGTACTTC. The variable domain in full, completed from reference TRBV28 and TRBJ2-5, reads DVKVTQSSRYLVKRTGEKVFLECVQDMDHENMFWYRQDPGLGLRLIYFSYDVKMKEKGDIPEGYSVSREKKERFSLILESASTNQTSMYLCASSLSRETQYFGPGTRLLVL.

V gene TRBV18 combines with J gene TRBJ1-1; D unclear. The V and J ends lost 3 bases and 5 bases respectively, with 13 bases between them. Germline assignment: CDR1 KGHSH and CDR2 LQKENI. The CDR3 length is 14 residues. This CDR3 is CASSPRKGSTEAFF. For the CDR3, the DNA is TGTGCCAGCTCACCTCGCAAAGGCTCGACTGAAGCTTTCTTT.

V is TRBV13 and J is TRBJ2-7, with 11 nucleotides matching TRBD1. Germline CDR1 is PRHDT and CDR2 is FYEKMQ (reference sequence). This CDR3 contains 15 residues. J was trimmed by 5 bases and V by 0 bases; bases with no gene match: 3. The CDR3 region has the DNA TGTGCCAGCAGCTTAGGGGACAGGGGGCTCAACGAGCAGTACTTC. Amino acid sequence: CASSLGDRGLNEQYF.

V usage is TRBV15 and J usage is TRBJ1-2; D unresolved. V dropped 5 bases and J dropped 0 bases, with 10 bases sitting between them. CDR3 size: 14 residues. Looked up from germline, CDR1 is LNHNV and CDR2 is YYDKDF (reference sequence). In DNA form, the CDR3 reads TGTGCCACCAGCCGGGGAAAATCTAACTATGGCTACACCTTC. Residues: CATSRGKSNYGYTF.

The chain joins TRBV18 to TRBJ2-7; TRBD1 aligns across 10 bases. Germline lookup yields CDR1 KGHSH and CDR2 LQKENI. V was clipped by 3 bases and J by 4 bases; unmatched bases: 15. The CDR3 covers 18 residues. The CDR3 protein is CASSPGQGTQPAGYEQYF. CDR3 coding DNA: TGTGCCAGCTCACCGGGACAGGGGACGCAACCTGCTGGATACGAGCAGTACTTC.

This clone was counted a single time. This chain links TRBV2 with TRBJ2-1; unclear D gene. CDR1 is SNHLY and CDR2 is FYNNEI in the germline V gene. The ends were cut back, 7 bases at V and 7 bases at J, with 8 bases in the middle. The CDR3 has 11 amino acids. CDR3 DNA sequence: TGTGCCAGCAAGTATAGGAATGAGCAGTTCTTC. Amino acids: CASKYRNEQFF.

The V call is TRBV23-1, the J call TRBJ2-7; 12 positions agree with TRBD2. TRBV23-1 is noted as an ORF with a role that remains uncertain. This CDR3 comprises 16 residues. With V trimmed by 0 bases and J by 4 bases, 4 bases remained unmatched. For the CDR3, the DNA is TGCGCCAGCAGTCAATCGACTAGCGGGAGTTTGTACGAGCAGTACTTC. Translated, it gives CASSQSTSGSLYEQYF.

The V call is TRBV28, the J call TRBJ2-5, with 7 nucleotides matching TRBD1. CDR1 MDHEN and CDR2 SYDVKM come from the germline V gene. The V and J ends lost 4 bases and 5 bases, in that order; junction bases with no gene match: 10. There are 15 residues in the CDR3. The CDR3 sequence: CASSSGTAKAETQYF. The CDR3 region has the DNA TGTGCCAGCAGTTCCGGGACAGCCAAGGCGGAGACCCAGTACTTC.

V gene TRBV19 combines with J gene TRBJ2-5; D could derive from TRBD1 or TRBD2 (5 bases each). CDR1 and CDR2 (germline): LNHDA, SQIVND (reference sequence). Trimming removed 5 bases from V and 1 base from J, with 8 bases in between. The CDR3 consists of 13 residues. The CDR3 region has the DNA TGTGCCAGTAGTGAAGGGACCCAAGAGACCCAGTACTTC. As protein: CASSEGTQETQYF. The complete variable domain, with remaining parts taken from reference TRBV19 and TRBJ2-5, reads DGGITQSPKYLFRKEGQNVTLSCEQNLNHDAMYWYRQDPGQGLRLIYYSQIVNDFQKGDIAEGYSVSREKKESFPLTVTSAQKNPTAFYLCASSEGTQETQYFGPGTRLLVL.

Here the CDR3 DNA reads TGTGCCAGCAGTCTGCCCGGGACAGGGGGGACTGAAGCTTTCTTT. This translates into CASSLPGTGGTEAFF. This chain connects TRBV28 to TRBJ1-1; 11 nucleotides line up with TRBD1. Germline V gene sequence: CDR1 MDHEN, CDR2 SYDVKM. This CDR3 is 15 amino acids long. V was clipped by 5 bases and J by 5 bases; unmatched bases: 7.

This sequence joins TRBV28 and TRBJ1-1; a possible D gene is TRBD1 (5 bases). CDR1 is MDHEN, CDR2 SYDVKM, per germline. Trimming removed 3 bases from V and 3 bases from J, with 20 bases in between. The CDR3 is made up of 17 amino acids. CDR3: CASSFSVFSPGDTEAFF. In DNA, the CDR3 is TGTGCCAGCAGTTTTTCGGTGTTCTCCCCGGGGGACACTGAAGCTTTCTTT.